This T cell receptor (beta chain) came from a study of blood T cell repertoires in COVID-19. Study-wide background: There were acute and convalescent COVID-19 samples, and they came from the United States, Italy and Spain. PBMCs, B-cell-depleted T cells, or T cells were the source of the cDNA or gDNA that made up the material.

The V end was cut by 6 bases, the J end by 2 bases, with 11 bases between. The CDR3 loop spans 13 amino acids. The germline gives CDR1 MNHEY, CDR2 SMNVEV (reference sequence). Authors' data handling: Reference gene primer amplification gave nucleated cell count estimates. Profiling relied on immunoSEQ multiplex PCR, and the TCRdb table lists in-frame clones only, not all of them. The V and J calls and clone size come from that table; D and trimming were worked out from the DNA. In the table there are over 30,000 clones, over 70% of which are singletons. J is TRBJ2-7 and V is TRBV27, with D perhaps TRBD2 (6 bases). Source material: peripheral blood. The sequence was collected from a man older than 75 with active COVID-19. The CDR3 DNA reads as TGTGCCAGCAGGTCTGGAGGGACCTACGAGCAGTACTTC. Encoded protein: CASRSGGTYEQYF.